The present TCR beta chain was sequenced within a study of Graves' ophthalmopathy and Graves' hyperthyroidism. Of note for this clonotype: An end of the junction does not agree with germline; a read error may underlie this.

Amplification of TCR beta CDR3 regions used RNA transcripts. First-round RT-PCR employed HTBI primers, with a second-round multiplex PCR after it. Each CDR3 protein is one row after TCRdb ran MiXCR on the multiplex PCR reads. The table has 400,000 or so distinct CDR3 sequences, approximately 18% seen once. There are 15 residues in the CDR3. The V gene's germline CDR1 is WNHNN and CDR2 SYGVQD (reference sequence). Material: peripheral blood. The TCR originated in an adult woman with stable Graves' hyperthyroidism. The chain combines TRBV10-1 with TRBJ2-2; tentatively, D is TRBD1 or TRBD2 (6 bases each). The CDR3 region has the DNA TGCGTCAGCAGTGTTGCGGGACGGGACACCGGGGGGCTGTTTTTT. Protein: CVSSVAGRDTGGLFF.